This T cell receptor beta chain was obtained from a study of beta chain features in type 1 diabetes. As concerns this clone: Distinct nucleotide sequences in the sample also encode this CDR3.

What was sequenced were expressed TCRB transcripts, since all of the isolated RNA had been reverse transcribed. Profiling relied on immunoSEQ multiplex PCR, and the TCRdb table lists in-frame clones only, not all of them. The table shows 600,000 to 650,000 clones, with 15% to 17% occurring only once. From germline, CDR1 is SGHTA and CDR2 FQGNSA. The V and J ends lost 1 base and 1 base respectively, with 5 bases between them. This CDR3 is built from 14 residues. This chain links TRBV7-2 with TRBJ1-5; D call uncertain. The clonotype comes from a young man in good health. Input material: naive CD4+ T cells from blood. CDR3 loop: CASSLDGSNQPQHF. The CDR3 region has the DNA TGTGCCAGCAGCTTAGATGGGAGCAATCAGCCCCAGCATTTT.